Following are 30 T cell receptor beta chains from one sample sequenced in a study of cytotoxic CD8 clonotypes in ibrutinib-treated CLL. Clones were sequenced by immunoSEQ multiplex PCR, and TCRdb holds only the in-frame ones, with some missing. The sample lists 150,000 or so clones, 60% to 85% seen once, with approximately 27% in the top ten. Sequencing used PBMCs, obtained after 12 months of ibrutinib treatment. The receptors originated from a human donor with chronic lymphocytic leukemia.

This rearrangement joins TRBV12-5 to TRBJ2-2, with 9 bases fitting TRBD1. J was trimmed by 4 bases and V by 1 base; bases with no gene match: 4. CDR3 size: 16 residues. CDR1 LGHNT and CDR2 FRNRAP come from the germline V gene. The CDR3: CASGLGTGVSTGELFF. The CDR3 nucleotides read TGTGCTAGTGGTTTGGGGACAGGGGTTTCCACCGGGGAGCTGTTTTTT.

V is TRBV28 and J is TRBJ1-2; D ambiguous. V was trimmed by 6 bases and J by 5 bases, leaving 16 bases between them. CDR3 length: 14 residues. The germline V gene has CDR1 MDHEN and CDR2 SYDVKM. The CDR3 reads CASRRAGTNYGYTF. In DNA form, the CDR3 reads TGTGCCAGCAGGAGGGCAGGAACCAATTATGGCTACACCTTC.

This clone was observed a handful of times. This chain uses TRBV10-3 with TRBJ2-7, with 13 bases identical to TRBD2. This CDR3 comprises 14 residues. Trimming took 6 bases from V and 2 from J; bases not matched to a gene: 1. Germline loops: CDR1 ENHRY, CDR2 SYGVKD. The chain's CDR3 is CAIRGLAGTYEQYF. The CDR3 coding sequence is TGTGCCATCAGGGGACTAGCGGGGACCTACGAGCAGTACTTC.

The rearrangement uses TRBV10-2 and TRBJ2-5, with 8 bases matching TRBD2. V dropped 6 bases and J dropped 4; count of bases not matched to a gene: 4. CDR3 size: 13 residues. Germline CDR1 reads WSHSY; CDR2 reads SAAADI. This chain's CDR3 is CASSLGLGETQYF. The CDR3 DNA reads TGCGCCAGCAGCCTGGGACTAGGAGAGACCCAGTACTTC.

The chain links TRBV10-3 to TRBJ1-1; TRBD1 is a possible D gene (6 bases). V was trimmed by 7 bases and J by 0 bases, leaving 9 bases between them. The germline V gene has CDR1 ENHRY and CDR2 SYGVKD. This CDR3 has 13 residues. This CDR3 is CAITGQLNTEAFF. For the CDR3, the DNA is TGTGCCATCACCGGACAGTTGAACACTGAAGCTTTCTTT.

V is TRBV5-1 and J is TRBJ2-2, with 9 bases that match TRBD1. The junction had 6 bases not matched to a gene; V was cut back by 6 bases and J by 3 bases. The CDR3 loop spans 15 amino acids. Germline values: CDR1 SGHRS, CDR2 YFSETQ. Written as DNA, the CDR3 is TGCGCCAGCACCCCGGACAGGGGTTACACCGGGGAGCTGTTTTTT. This gives the protein CASTPDRGYTGELFF.

The chain carries TRBV2 and TRBJ1-5, with D maybe TRBD1 (5 bases). CDR1 SNHLY and CDR2 FYNNEI come from the germline V gene. The ends were cut back, 0 bases at V and 6 bases at J, with 6 bases in the middle. There are 13 residues in the CDR3. The CDR3 here is CASSEAGAQPQHF. CDR3 DNA: TGTGCCAGCAGTGAAGCAGGGGCTCAGCCCCAGCATTTT. The full variable domain, rest sourced from reference TRBV2 and TRBJ1-5, is EPEVTQTPSHQVTQMGQEVILRCVPISNHLYFYWYRQILGQKVEFLVSFYNNEISEKSEIFDDQFSVERPDGSNFTLKIRSTKLEDSAMYFCASSEAGAQPQHFGDGTRLSIL.

The chain links TRBV12-5 to TRBJ1-1; D gene uncertain. V was shortened by 1 base and J by 0 bases, with 12 bases between the two germline ends. Per the germline V gene, CDR1 is LGHNT and CDR2 is FRNRAP. The CDR3 spans 16 residues. The CDR3 loop is CASGLGQTAMNTEAFF. As DNA, the CDR3 is TGTGCTAGTGGTTTGGGGCAGACGGCCATGAACACTGAAGCTTTCTTT.

This chain joins TRBV29-1 and TRBJ2-2; a possible D gene is TRBD2 (6 bases). The CDR3 is made up of 14 amino acids. The V and J ends lost 7 bases and 6 bases respectively, with 18 bases between them. CDR1 is SQVTM, CDR2 ANQGSEA, per germline. CDR3 in DNA: TGCAGCGGCAGGGAGGTCGGGTCGTCCGGGGAGCTGTTTTTT. The encoded protein is CSGREVGSSGELFF.

The chain links TRBV5-1 to TRBJ2-7; no firm D call. Germline assignment: CDR1 SGHRS and CDR2 YFSETQ. There are 12 residues in the CDR3. Trimming took off 4 bases at V and 2 bases at J, with 7 bases between the two ends. CDR3 residues: CASSEKAYEQYF. Written as DNA, the CDR3 is TGCGCCAGCAGCGAGAAGGCCTACGAGCAGTACTTC.

The genes are TRBV9 and TRBJ2-7, with 10 bases aligning to TRBD2. Germline V gene data show CDR1 as SGDLS and CDR2 as YYNGEE. Trimming cost V 2 bases and J 7 bases; bases outside gene matches: 9. The CDR3 has 15 residues. The CDR3 region is CASSVRAGGPGEQYF. DNA of the CDR3: TGTGCCAGCAGCGTTAGAGCGGGAGGGCCGGGTGAGCAGTACTTC.

The chain employs TRBV30 and TRBJ2-6; D is ambiguous. Trimming removed 1 base from V and 1 base from J, with 2 bases in between. The CDR3 extends over 13 amino acids. Germline CDR1 reads GTSNPN; CDR2 reads SVGIG (reference sequence). As DNA, the CDR3 is TGTGCCTGGAGTGGGTCTGGGGCCAACGTCCTGACTTTC. Translated: CAWSGSGANVLTF.

This clone occurred a few times. The chain recombines TRBV30 with TRBJ1-2; D unclear. Germline CDR1 reads GTSNPN; CDR2 reads SVGIG (reference sequence). CDR3 length equals 14 residues. Trimming cost V 1 base and J 6 bases, with 15 bases left between them. The CDR3 nucleotides read TGTGCCTGGAGTGCCACGGACGGACGGGATGGCTACACCTTC. Its protein is CAWSATDGRDGYTF.

The chain combines TRBV5-1 with TRBJ2-4; 12 bases line up with TRBD2. This CDR3 has 16 residues. The V gene end was trimmed by 0 bases and the J gene end by 4 bases; junction bases not matched to a gene: 2. Germline loops: CDR1 SGHRS, CDR2 YFSETQ. Here the CDR3 reads CASSLGLAGVKNIQYF. CDR3 in DNA: TGCGCCAGCAGCTTGGGACTAGCGGGAGTAAAAAACATTCAGTACTTC.

The sample holds one count of this clone. The V and J genes are TRBV7-3 and TRBJ2-1; 9 nucleotides agree with TRBD1. Germline V CDR1 and CDR2: SGHTA, FQGTGA. Unmatched junction bases numbered 7, after V lost 5 bases and J lost 2 bases. This CDR3 is 16 amino acids long. This CDR3 is CASSLFGDRAYNEQFF. The DNA of the CDR3 is TGTGCCAGCAGCCTTTTCGGGGACAGGGCCTACAATGAGCAGTTCTTC.

The CDR3 is CASSYGPGNEQFF. DNA of the CDR3: TGCGCCAGCAGCTACGGGCCCGGCAATGAGCAGTTCTTC. V usage is TRBV5-1 and J usage is TRBJ2-1, with no clear D. CDR1 is SGHRS, CDR2 YFSETQ, per germline. This CDR3 spans 13 amino acids. The V and J ends lost 3 bases and 6 bases respectively, with 10 bases between them.

The chain's CDR3 is CASRSQGFGPYEQYF. CDR3 bases: TGTGCCAGCAGATCCCAGGGTTTTGGGCCCTACGAGCAGTACTTC. The J gene is TRBJ2-7, the V gene TRBV6-5, with D possibly TRBD1 on 5 matching bases. The V gene's germline CDR1 is MNHEY and CDR2 SVGAGI. The germline V and J ends were trimmed by 6 bases and 2 bases, with 17 bases remaining between them. This CDR3 contains 15 residues.

The gene calls are TRBV11-2 and TRBJ2-5; TRBD2 aligns across 7 bases. This CDR3 contains 13 residues. In germline, CDR1 is SGHAT, CDR2 FQNNGV. As DNA, the CDR3 is TGTGCGACCGCACCGGGAGGCGGAGAGACCCAGTACTTC. Its protein product is CATAPGGGETQYF.

The chain is built from TRBV13 and TRBJ2-3; TRBD2 matches 8 bases. CDR1 is PRHDT, CDR2 FYEKMQ, per germline (reference sequence). The trim removed 5 bases at V and 0 bases at J, leaving 7 bases unmatched. The CDR3 runs 16 residues. The CDR3 spells CASSKAGVASTDTQYF. CDR3 DNA sequence: TGTGCCAGCAGCAAAGCGGGGGTCGCTAGCACAGATACGCAGTATTTT.

The chain links TRBV4-3 to TRBJ2-5; no clear D gene. V lost 0 bases and J 4 bases, leaving 9 bases between the germline ends. This CDR3 spans 14 amino acids. In germline, CDR1 is LGHNA, CDR2 YSLEER. The CDR3 nucleotides read TGCGCCAGCAGCCAAGATAGCTGGGCAGAGACCCAGTACTTC. Encoded protein: CASSQDSWAETQYF.

The J gene is TRBJ1-1, the V gene TRBV9; D is uncertain. The V gene's germline CDR1 is SGDLS and CDR2 YYNGEE. V lost 0 bases and J 3 bases, leaving 9 bases between the germline ends. The CDR3 loop spans 14 amino acids. The CDR3 DNA is TGTGCCAGCAGCGTAGTATCCGGGGACACTGAAGCTTTCTTT. As protein: CASSVVSGDTEAFF.

This rearrangement joins TRBV28 to TRBJ1-4; 8 nucleotides line up with TRBD1. This CDR3 is 15 amino acids long. Losses at the gene ends were 4 bases for V and 8 bases for J; bases not matched to a gene: 9. The germline V gene encodes CDR1 MDHEN and CDR2 SYDVKM. This chain's CDR3 is CASSSGGQGREKLFF. As DNA, the CDR3 is TGTGCCAGCAGTTCCGGTGGACAGGGTAGGGAAAAACTGTTTTTT. The full variable domain, with the rest looked up from reference TRBV28 and TRBJ1-4, is DVKVTQSSRYLVKRTGEKVFLECVQDMDHENMFWYRQDPGLGLRLIYFSYDVKMKEKGDIPEGYSVSREKKERFSLILESASTNQTSMYLCASSSGGQGREKLFFGSGTQLSVL.

This chain links TRBV28 with TRBJ2-2; 7 bases fit TRBD2. The CDR3 is made up of 20 amino acids. V gave up 5 bases and J gave up 2 bases; unmatched junction bases: 20. Germline V gives CDR1 MDHEN, CDR2 SYDVKM. CDR3 DNA: TGTGCCAGCAGTACCCGCCCACAGAACGGGGGAGGGCCAAACACCGGGGAGCTGTTTTTT. It specifies CASSTRPQNGGGPNTGELFF.

The chain uses TRBV5-1 and TRBJ2-5; no reliable D call. This CDR3 is 12 amino acids long. Germline lookup yields CDR1 SGHRS and CDR2 YFSETQ. V lost 5 bases and J lost 0, with 5 bases in between. Written as DNA, the CDR3 is TGCGCCAGCAGTAGAGACCAAGAGACCCAGTACTTC. Its protein product is CASSRDQETQYF.

V usage is TRBV6-6 and J usage is TRBJ2-7; TRBD1 aligns across 10 bases. Trimming at V came to 7 bases and at J to 3 bases, leaving 12 bases not matched to a gene. CDR1 and CDR2 (germline): MNHNY, SVGAGI (reference sequence). This CDR3 region has 16 residues. The CDR3 spells CASKGDPGDRGYEQYF. The CDR3 DNA sequence: TGTGCCAGCAAGGGGGATCCTGGGGACAGGGGCTACGAGCAGTACTTC.

This chain joins TRBV19 and TRBJ1-2; D gene ambiguous. V was trimmed by 6 bases and J by 4 bases, leaving 15 bases between them. This CDR3 spans 14 amino acids. The V gene's germline CDR1 is LNHDA and CDR2 SQIVND (reference sequence). CDR3 DNA: TGTGCCAGTAGCCAGGTTATCTACCTCTATGGCTACACCTTC. Translation: CASSQVIYLYGYTF.

The sample holds a few counts of this clone. The chain couples TRBV19 to TRBJ2-7, with 9 bases that match TRBD1. From germline, CDR1 is LNHDA and CDR2 SQIVND (reference sequence). This CDR3 region has 13 residues. V lost 9 bases to trimming and J lost 3 bases; unmatched junction nucleotides: 6. The CDR3 DNA follows: TGTGCCAGCCGCCGGACAGGGGTCTACGAGCAGTACTTC. It yields the protein CASRRTGVYEQYF.

The rearrangement links TRBV28 to TRBJ2-1; D perhaps matches TRBD1 (7 bases). CDR1 is MDHEN, CDR2 SYDVKM, per germline. Between the trimmed V and J ends, which lost 6 bases and 9 bases, there was a span of 21 bases. CDR3 length equals 15 residues. The CDR3: CASRTGTAGHGEQFF. Here the CDR3 DNA reads TGTGCCAGCAGGACCGGGACAGCGGGTCATGGTGAGCAGTTCTTC. The full variable domain, rest sourced from reference TRBV28 and TRBJ2-1, is DVKVTQSSRYLVKRTGEKVFLECVQDMDHENMFWYRQDPGLGLRLIYFSYDVKMKEKGDIPEGYSVSREKKERFSLILESASTNQTSMYLCASRTGTAGHGEQFFGPGTRLTVL.

A few counts support this clone. V gene TRBV4-2 combines with J gene TRBJ1-2; 7 bases fit TRBD1. The CDR3 sequence is 20 residues long. Germline V gives CDR1 LGHNA, CDR2 YNFKEQ. Trimming at V came to 1 base and at J to 5 bases, leaving 22 bases not matched to a gene. CDR3 in amino acids: CASSQGEIGQVAGGVYGYTF. The CDR3 region has the DNA TGTGCCAGCAGCCAAGGGGAAATCGGACAGGTAGCAGGGGGAGTTTATGGCTACACCTTC.

This clone was counted between two and nine times. The CDR3 DNA follows: TGTGCCAGCAGTTTAAATCGTCAGCCCCAGCATTTT. Translated, it gives CASSLNRQPQHF. This chain links TRBV28 with TRBJ1-5; D unresolved. The CDR3 has 12 residues. Trimming pared 2 bases from V and 6 bases from J, leaving 5 bases between. Germline V gene lookup returns CDR1 MDHEN and CDR2 SYDVKM.